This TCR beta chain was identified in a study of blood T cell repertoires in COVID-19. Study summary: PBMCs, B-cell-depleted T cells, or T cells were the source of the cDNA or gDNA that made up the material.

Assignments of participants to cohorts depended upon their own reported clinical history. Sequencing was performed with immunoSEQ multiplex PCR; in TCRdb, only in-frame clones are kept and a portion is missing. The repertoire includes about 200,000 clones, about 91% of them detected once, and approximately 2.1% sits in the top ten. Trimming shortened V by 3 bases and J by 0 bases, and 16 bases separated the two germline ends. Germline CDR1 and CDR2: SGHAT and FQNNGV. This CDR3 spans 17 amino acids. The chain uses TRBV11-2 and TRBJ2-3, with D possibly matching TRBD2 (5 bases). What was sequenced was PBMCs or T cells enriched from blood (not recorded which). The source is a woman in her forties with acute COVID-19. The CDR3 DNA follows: TGTGCCAGCAGCTTGGGAGTAGAAAGACCGAGCACAGATACGCAGTATTTT. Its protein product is CASSLGVERPSTDTQYF.